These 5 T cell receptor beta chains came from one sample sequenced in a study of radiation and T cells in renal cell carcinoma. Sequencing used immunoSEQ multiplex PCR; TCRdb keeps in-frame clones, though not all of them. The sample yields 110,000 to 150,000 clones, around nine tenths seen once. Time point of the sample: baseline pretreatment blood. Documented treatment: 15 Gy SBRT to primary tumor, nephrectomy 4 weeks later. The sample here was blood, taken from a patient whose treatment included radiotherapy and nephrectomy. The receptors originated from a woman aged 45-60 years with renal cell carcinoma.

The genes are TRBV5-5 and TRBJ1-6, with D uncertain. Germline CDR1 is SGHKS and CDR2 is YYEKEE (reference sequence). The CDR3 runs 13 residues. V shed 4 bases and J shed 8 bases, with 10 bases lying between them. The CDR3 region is CASSPGGDSPLHF. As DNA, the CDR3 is TGTGCCAGCAGCCCCGGCGGAGATTCACCCCTCCACTTT.

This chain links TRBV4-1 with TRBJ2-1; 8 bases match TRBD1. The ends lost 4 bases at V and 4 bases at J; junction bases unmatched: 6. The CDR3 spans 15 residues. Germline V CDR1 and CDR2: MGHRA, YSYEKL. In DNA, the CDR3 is TGCGCCAGCAGCCGATCGGACAGGGCGTACAATGAGCAGTTCTTC. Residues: CASSRSDRAYNEQFF.

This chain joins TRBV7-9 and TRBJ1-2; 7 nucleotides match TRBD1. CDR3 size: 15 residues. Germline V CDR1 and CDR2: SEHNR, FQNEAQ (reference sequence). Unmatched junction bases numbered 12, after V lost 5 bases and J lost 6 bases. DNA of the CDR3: TGTGCCAGCAGCCTGACAGGGAATGAGGGGAATGGCTACACCTTC. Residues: CASSLTGNEGNGYTF.

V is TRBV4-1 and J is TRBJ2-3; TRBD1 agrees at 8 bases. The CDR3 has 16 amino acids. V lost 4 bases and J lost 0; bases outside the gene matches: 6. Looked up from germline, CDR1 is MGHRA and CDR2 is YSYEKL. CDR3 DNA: TGCGCCAGCAGCCCCTGGACAGGGTCAAGCACAGATACGCAGTATTTT. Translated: CASSPWTGSSTDTQYF.

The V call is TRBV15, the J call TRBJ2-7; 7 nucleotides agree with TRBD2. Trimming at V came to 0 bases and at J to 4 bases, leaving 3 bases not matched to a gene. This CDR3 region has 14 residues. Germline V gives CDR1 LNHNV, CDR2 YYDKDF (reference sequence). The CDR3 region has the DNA TGTGCCACCAGCAGAGAAGGGCGGGGGTACGAGCAGTACTTC. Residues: CATSREGRGYEQYF. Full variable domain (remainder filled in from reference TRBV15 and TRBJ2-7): DAMVIQNPRYQVTQFGKPVTLSCSQTLNHNVMYWYQQKSSQAPKLLFHYYDKDFNNEADTPDNFQSRRPNTSFCFLDIRSPGLGDTAMYLCATSREGRGYEQYFGPGTRLTVT.